Shown below are 28 T cell receptor beta chains from a single sample sequenced in a study of molecular identifiers for immune sequencing clone quantification (dated by TCRdb to about 2018). Preparation of the library involved PCR. The run used an Illumina HiSeq 4000. TCRdb cleaned the public reads at Q25 with fastp, built clones with MiXCR and kept in-frame beta chains. All rows with the same CDR3 protein become a single entry with the most common DNA and genes. The sample yields hundreds of thousands of distinct CDR3 sequences; around a fifth were counted once. The ten biggest clones cover 0.75% to 0.85% of the sample. The sequencing sample was made of naive CD8+ T cells from blood, with Jurkat cell RNA spiked in. The cell subset or site label, as the study defines it: FACS-sorted CD8+CD4-CCR7+CD45RA+ naive T cells. These receptors all come from a human donor in good health. Some libraries in this study had Jurkat cell RNA spiked in.

The chain joins TRBV19 to TRBJ2-1; 7 nucleotides line up with TRBD1. The CDR3 length is 18 residues. Trimming took 1 base from V and 1 from J; bases not matched to a gene: 10. Germline values: CDR1 LNHDA, CDR2 SQIVND (reference sequence). The chain's CDR3 is CASSIVWGRQGSYNEQFF. The CDR3 DNA sequence: TGTGCCAGTAGTATAGTCTGGGGTCGACAGGGATCCTACAATGAGCAGTTCTTC.

The chain has TRBV28 and TRBJ2-7; possibly TRBD1 or TRBD2 for D (5 bases each). Germline CDR1 and CDR2: MDHEN and SYDVKM. This CDR3 is 16 amino acids long. Trimming pared 6 bases from V and 5 bases from J, leaving 23 bases between. The CDR3 coding sequence is TGTGCCAGCAGCCCCACGGGGACGACCGCCTCACACGAGCAGTACTTC. This translates into CASSPTGTTASHEQYF.

This clonotype was observed many times. Here the CDR3 DNA reads TGTGCCAGCAGTTTTGCGGACAGCAAAAACATTCAGTACTTC. Translation gives CASSFADSKNIQYF. V gene TRBV13 combines with J gene TRBJ2-4; maybe TRBD1 (6 bases). The CDR3 loop spans 14 amino acids. Germline V CDR1 and CDR2: PRHDT, FYEKMQ (reference sequence). Trimming removed 6 bases from V and 3 bases from J, with 12 bases in between. Full variable domain (missing parts from reference TRBV13 and TRBJ2-4): AAGVIQSPRHLIKEKRETATLKCYPIPRHDTVYWYQQGPGQDPQFLISFYEKMQSDKGSIPDRFSAQQFSDYHSELNMSSLELGDSALYFCASSFADSKNIQYFGAGTRLSVL.

This clonotype was counted many times. The chain uses TRBV29-1 and TRBJ2-1, with 10 nucleotides matching TRBD1. V was clipped by 3 bases and J by 8 bases; unmatched bases: 13. The V gene's germline CDR1 is SQVTM and CDR2 ANQGSEA. This CDR3 region has 16 residues. The DNA of the CDR3 is TGCAGCGTTGAGCTGGCTTGGACAGGGGGTAAGGATGAGCAGTTCTTC. As protein: CSVELAWTGGKDEQFF.

In the case of this clonotype: This CDR3 is missing its conserved last phenylalanine or tryptophan, likely due to a read error. The genes are TRBV27 and TRBJ1-6; TRBD1 is a possible D gene (5 bases). Germline V lookup: CDR1 MNHEY, CDR2 SMNVEV (reference sequence). V lost 2 bases, J lost 8 bases, and 10 bases lay in between. CDR3 length: 14 amino acids. Here the CDR3 reads CASSLSQGYSPLHC. CDR3 nucleotide sequence: TGTGCCAGCAGTTTAAGTCAGGGATATTCACCCCTCCACTGT.

This clonotype was found many times. The V gene is TRBV12-3 or TRBV12-4, the J gene TRBJ2-7; D may be TRBD1 or TRBD2 (5 bases each). V was pared by 7 bases and J by 4 bases, with 14 bases between. The CDR3 runs 13 residues. The DNA of the CDR3 is TGTGCCAGCACGTCCGGGGCCGGGTACGAGCAGTACTTC. Its translation is CASTSGAGYEQYF.

This clonotype came up many times. The gene calls are TRBV2 and TRBJ2-1; no firm D call. The CDR3 contains 14 residues. CDR1 SNHLY and CDR2 FYNNEI come from the germline V gene. Trimming pared 6 bases from V and 3 bases from J, leaving 12 bases between. The CDR3 loop reads CASRGRSNYNEQFF. The CDR3 DNA is TGTGCCAGCAGGGGCAGGAGTAACTACAATGAGCAGTTCTTC.

The chain employs TRBV20-1 and TRBJ2-2, with D tentatively TRBD1 or TRBD2 (5 bases each). V was pared by 3 bases and J by 6 bases, with 14 bases between. This CDR3 contains 14 residues. Germline assignment: CDR1 DFQATT and CDR2 SNEGSKA (reference sequence). CDR3 in amino acids: CSARAGALAGELFF. In DNA, the CDR3 is TGCAGTGCTAGGGCCGGGGCCCTCGCCGGGGAGCTGTTTTTT.

At least ten counts were recorded for this clonotype. The chain has TRBV20-1 and TRBJ2-3; D is perhaps TRBD1 (8 bases). The V gene lost 5 bases and the J gene lost 2 bases, with 17 bases spanning the gap. The germline V gene encodes CDR1 DFQATT and CDR2 SNEGSKA (reference sequence). The CDR3 loop spans 15 amino acids. CDR3 amino acids: CSAFRQGRVTDTQYF. The CDR3 coding sequence is TGCAGTGCTTTCCGACAGGGGAGGGTCACAGATACGCAGTATTTT.

As for this clonotype: A read error may be the cause here, since a much bigger clone is one base away. This sequence joins TRBV29-1 and TRBJ2-2; 7 nucleotides agree with TRBD1. The CDR3 loop spans 13 amino acids. Germline values: CDR1 SQVTM, CDR2 ANQGSEA. CDR3 nucleotides: TGCAGCGTGGGACAGCCTAACACCGGGGAGCTGGTTTTT. This codes for CSVGQPNTGELVF.

Only a few counts were recorded for this clonotype. The chain links TRBV27 to TRBJ2-7, with D hard to call. V dropped 6 bases and J dropped 3 bases, with 12 bases sitting between them. The CDR3 has 13 amino acids. The germline gives CDR1 MNHEY, CDR2 SMNVEV (reference sequence). CDR3 DNA sequence: TGTGCCAGCAGACGTAGAAGAAACTACGAGCAGTACTTC. The encoded protein is CASRRRRNYEQYF.

The chain couples TRBV10-3 to TRBJ2-7; weak D call: TRBD2 (5 bases). Germline assignment: CDR1 ENHRY and CDR2 SYGVKD. Trimming took off 8 bases at V and 2 bases at J, with 13 bases between the two ends. The CDR3 is 13 residues long. This CDR3 reads CAIGSGTPYEQYF. The CDR3 coding sequence is TGTGCCATCGGCAGCGGTACCCCCTACGAGCAGTACTTC.

This clonotype was found many times. This chain connects TRBV7-6 to TRBJ2-7; 7 bases match TRBD2. Germline V gene lookup returns CDR1 SGHVS and CDR2 FNYEAQ. V lost 5 bases, J lost 3 bases, and 7 bases stayed unmatched. The CDR3 consists of 14 residues. CDR3 DNA sequence: TGTGCCAGCAGCCGGGGGGATATCAACTACGAGCAGTACTTC. It specifies CASSRGDINYEQYF. Looking up the rest from reference TRBV7-6 and TRBJ2-7 gives the full variable domain: GAGVSQSPRYKVTKRGQDVALRCDPISGHVSLYWYRQALGQGPEFLTYFNYEAQQDKSGLPNDRFSAERPEGSISTLTIQRTEQRDSAMYRCASSRGDINYEQYFGPGTRLTVT.

As for this clonotype: A much larger clone differs by one base, so this may be a read error. This CDR3 fails to terminate in the conserved phenylalanine or tryptophan, so it likely reflects a read error. V usage is TRBV18 and J usage is TRBJ1-1; 10 nucleotides line up with TRBD1. This CDR3 contains 16 residues. The V and J ends lost 3 bases and 4 bases, in that order; junction bases with no gene match: 8. In germline, CDR1 is KGHSH, CDR2 LQKENI. CDR3 residues: CASSPSGQGLGTEAFL. CDR3 bases: TGTGCCAGCTCACCTTCGGGACAGGGGCTCGGCACTGAAGCTTTCCTT.

V gene TRBV7-9 combines with J gene TRBJ1-4; 9 bases map to TRBD1. CDR3 length: 16 amino acids. CDR1 SEHNR and CDR2 FQNEAQ come from the germline V gene (reference sequence). The trim removed 5 bases at V and 3 bases at J, leaving 7 bases unmatched. The CDR3 loop is CASSRDRERANEKLFF. In DNA form, the CDR3 reads TGTGCCAGCAGCCGGGACAGGGAAAGAGCTAATGAAAAACTGTTTTTT.

This rearrangement joins TRBV4-2 to TRBJ2-7; 13 nucleotides align to TRBD2. CDR3 size: 23 residues. The ends lost 1 base at V and 0 bases at J; junction bases unmatched: 21. The germline gives CDR1 LGHNA, CDR2 YNFKEQ. The CDR3 loop is CASSQVPGQGGTSGEGCSYEQYF. Written as DNA, the CDR3 is TGTGCCAGCAGCCAAGTCCCGGGACAGGGTGGGACTAGCGGGGAAGGGTGCTCCTACGAGCAGTACTTC.

This clonotype was seen repeatedly, ten times or more. The V and J genes are TRBV7-8 and TRBJ1-5; D is uncertain. Trimming took off 0 bases at V and 0 bases at J, with 6 bases between the two ends. This CDR3 region has 15 residues. In germline, CDR1 is SGHVS, CDR2 FQNEAQ. For the CDR3, the DNA is TGTGCCAGCAGCTTAGCGACGGCTAGCAATCAGCCCCAGCATTTT. Protein sequence: CASSLATASNQPQHF.

J is TRBJ2-7 and V is TRBV4-3; 9 bases align to TRBD1. After removal of 0 bases from V and 4 bases from J, the junction contained 13 bases not matched to a gene. The CDR3 extends over 18 amino acids. Germline-derived CDR1 and CDR2 are LGHNA and YSLEER. Here the CDR3 reads CASSQDRTGGASIYEQYF. The CDR3 nucleotides read TGCGCCAGCAGCCAAGATCGCACAGGGGGCGCGTCAATTTACGAGCAGTACTTC.

This clonotype was counted at least ten times. This chain connects TRBV30 to TRBJ1-5; tentatively, D is TRBD1 (5 bases). This CDR3 has 13 residues. Trimming cost V 2 bases and J 5 bases, with 10 bases left between them. Looked up from germline, CDR1 is GTSNPN and CDR2 is SVGIG (reference sequence). CDR3: CAWSTDSYQPQHF. The CDR3 region has the DNA TGTGCCTGGAGTACAGACAGTTATCAGCCCCAGCATTTT.

This clonotype was found many times. The J gene is TRBJ2-7, the V gene TRBV11-2; D may match TRBD1 or TRBD2 (6 bases each). Trimming left V 7 bases short and J 5 bases short, with 18 bases between. The germline V gene has CDR1 SGHAT and CDR2 FQNNGV. CDR3 size: 14 residues. The CDR3 nucleotides read TGTGCCAGCACCCTGGTGGGGGGCAGTGACGAGCAGTACTTC. The encoded protein is CASTLVGGSDEQYF.

This rearrangement joins TRBV20-1 to TRBJ2-2, with D uncertain. The V end lost 0 bases, the J end lost 9 bases, and 11 bases lay between the germline ends. Germline assignment: CDR1 DFQATT and CDR2 SNEGSKA (reference sequence). CDR3 length equals 13 residues. The CDR3 bases are TGCAGTGCTAGAGATGGGTCGACCCGGGAGCTGTTTTTT. Its protein is CSARDGSTRELFF.

This clonotype was seen ten or more times. The chain combines TRBV7-2 with TRBJ2-7; D gene ambiguous. V lost 8 bases and J 5 bases, leaving 16 bases between the germline ends. This CDR3 has 13 residues. The germline CDR1 and CDR2 sequences are SGHTA and FQGNSA. As DNA, the CDR3 is TGTGCCAGCCGCCAGGACCGGATCGACGAGCAGTACTTC. It specifies CASRQDRIDEQYF.

This clonotype has only one observation. A much larger clone differs by one base, so this may be a read error. The chain is built from TRBV4-1 and TRBJ1-5, with D perhaps TRBD1 (5 bases). The CDR3 is 18 amino acids. CDR1 and CDR2 from the germline V gene are MGHRA and YSYEKL. In nucleotides, the CDR3 is TGCGCCAGCAACCAAATGGGGCTGTCCGACGACTTCAATCAGCCCCAGCATTTT. It yields the protein CASNQMGLSDDFNQPQHF.

This clonotype was detected many times. The chain couples TRBV7-9 to TRBJ2-7; 9 bases map to TRBD1. V was clipped by 0 bases and J by 4 bases; unmatched bases: 1. Germline CDR1 is SEHNR and CDR2 is FQNEAQ (reference sequence). The CDR3 is 14 amino acids. The CDR3 reads CASSLAGQGYEQYF. CDR3 bases: TGTGCCAGCAGCTTAGCGGGACAGGGATACGAGCAGTACTTC.

This clonotype was seen repeatedly, ten times or more. The chain combines TRBV7-9 with TRBJ2-1; 9 nucleotides line up with TRBD2. This CDR3 spans 15 amino acids. Per the germline V gene, CDR1 is SEHNR and CDR2 is FQNEAQ (reference sequence). V trimming: 4 bases; J trimming: 8 bases; junction bases outside the gene matches: 9. CDR3 amino acids: CASSSLGSGSHEQFF. The CDR3 nucleotides are TGTGCCAGCAGCTCCCTTGGTAGCGGGAGTCATGAGCAGTTCTTC. The full variable domain, with the rest looked up from reference TRBV7-9 and TRBJ2-1, is DTGVSQNPRHKITKRGQNVTFRCDPISEHNRLYWYRQTLGQGPEFLTYFQNEAQLEKSRLLSDRFSAERPKGSFSTLEIQRTEQGDSAMYLCASSSLGSGSHEQFFGPGTRLTVL.

The table lists this clonotype with many counts. This chain connects TRBV28 to TRBJ2-2; 14 bases agree with TRBD2. This CDR3 contains 18 residues. V lost 6 bases and J lost 6; bases outside the gene matches: 12. CDR1 and CDR2 from the germline V gene are MDHEN and SYDVKM. DNA of the CDR3: TGTGCCAGCAGACCTCAACTGTGGACTAGCGGGAGGTCCGGGGAGCTGTTTTTT. This codes for CASRPQLWTSGRSGELFF.

This clonotype occurred many times. The rearrangement uses TRBV6-5 and TRBJ1-5; TRBD1 aligns across 8 bases. CDR3 length: 18 amino acids. Trimming removed 2 bases from V and 6 bases from J; junction bases left unmatched: 15. Looked up from germline, CDR1 is MNHEY and CDR2 is SVGAGI. The CDR3 reads CASSYVPPAGGRVQPQHF. In nucleotides, the CDR3 is TGTGCCAGCAGTTACGTGCCTCCAGCAGGGGGCCGAGTTCAGCCCCAGCATTTT.

This clonotype has at least ten counts. The chain recombines TRBV10-3 with TRBJ1-1, with a possible D match to TRBD1 (6 bases). V was cut by 10 bases and J by 7 bases, with 13 bases left in between. The CDR3 is 11 amino acids. The germline V gene encodes CDR1 ENHRY and CDR2 SYGVKD. The CDR3 coding sequence is TGTGCCACCGAAGGGGGACATGAAGCTTTCTTT. Encoded protein: CATEGGHEAFF.